These 9 T cell receptor beta chains were sequenced from one sample in a study of sequential checkpoint blockade in melanoma. Described treatment: randomized to nivolumab then ipilimumab (arm A) or the reverse (arm B). Clones were read by immunoSEQ multiplex PCR, and TCRdb kept only the in-frame ones, dropping some. The table shows some 13,000 clones, with 21% occurring only once. Specimen: tumor tissue (inferred from file names), collected from a patient given nivolumab and ipilimumab in sequence. These receptor sequences come from a human donor with melanoma.

The chain couples TRBV19 to TRBJ1-1, with a tentative D call TRBD1 (5 bases). This CDR3 region has 14 residues. Germline-derived CDR1 and CDR2 are LNHDA and SQIVND (reference sequence). V was cut by 3 bases and J by 5 bases, with 13 bases left in between. The DNA of the CDR3 is TGTGCCAGTAGTATTTACGGCAGGGAGACTGAAGCTTTCTTT. Translation gives CASSIYGRETEAFF.

V is TRBV6-8 and J is TRBJ2-7; 11 bases map to TRBD1. Germline values: CDR1 MNHGY, CDR2 SAAAGT. J gave up 7 bases and V 6 bases, and 5 bases lay outside the gene matches. CDR3 length: 13 amino acids. The CDR3 region is CASRLDRGREQYF. As DNA, the CDR3 is TGTGCCAGCAGACTGGACAGGGGGCGAGAGCAGTACTTC.

This clone has more than one count but fewer than ten. This sequence joins TRBV14 and TRBJ1-5; possibly TRBD1 for D (5 bases). Germline V gene sequence: CDR1 SGHDN, CDR2 FVKESK. The CDR3 sequence is 15 residues long. The germline V and J ends were trimmed by 1 base and 6 bases, with 13 bases remaining between them. The CDR3 loop reads CASSQGAGLGQPQHF. For the CDR3, the DNA is TGTGCCAGCAGCCAAGGAGCAGGGTTGGGTCAGCCCCAGCATTTT.

J is TRBJ2-1 and V is TRBV30; no reliable D call. Trimming took off 0 bases at V and 7 bases at J, with 10 bases between the two ends. Germline V gives CDR1 GTSNPN, CDR2 SVGIG (reference sequence). The CDR3 has 13 residues. The CDR3 loop reads CAWSVPRWNEQFF. Here the CDR3 DNA reads TGTGCCTGGAGTGTACCTAGGTGGAATGAGCAGTTCTTC.

The rearrangement uses TRBV19 and TRBJ1-1; D perhaps matches TRBD1 (5 bases). CDR1 and CDR2 (germline): LNHDA, SQIVND (reference sequence). The CDR3 runs 14 residues. The germline V and J ends were trimmed by 0 bases and 13 bases, with 18 bases remaining between them. The CDR3 DNA follows: TGTGCCAGTAGTATAGATCAGGGTGTAGGGCCCTATTTCTTT. It encodes CASSIDQGVGPYFF.

In its sample, this clone was seen a few times. V usage is TRBV6-8 and J usage is TRBJ2-7; TRBD1 matches at 9 bases. The CDR3 is 14 residues long. Per the germline V gene, CDR1 is MNHGY and CDR2 is SAAAGT. The V and J ends lost 6 bases and 0 bases, in that order; junction bases with no gene match: 3. The CDR3 reads CASRTGGHSYEQYF. CDR3 bases: TGTGCCAGCAGGACAGGGGGACACTCCTACGAGCAGTACTTC.

The chain uses TRBV14 and TRBJ2-7; D may match TRBD1 or TRBD2 (5 bases each). The CDR3 contains 12 residues. Trimming removed 8 bases from V and 2 bases from J, with 10 bases in between. Looked up from germline, CDR1 is SGHDN and CDR2 is FVKESK. As DNA, the CDR3 is TGTGCCAGCGGCCGGGGCCCCTACGAGCAGTACTTC. This translates into CASGRGPYEQYF.

The V call is TRBV5-1, the J call TRBJ2-1; the match to TRBD1 covers 11 bases. J gave up 3 bases and V 3 bases, and 5 bases lay outside the gene matches. This CDR3 spans 16 amino acids. In germline, CDR1 is SGHRS, CDR2 YFSETQ. CDR3 DNA: TGCGCCAGCAGCTCTCGGGGACAGGGGGTCTACAATGAGCAGTTCTTC. Translating gives CASSSRGQGVYNEQFF.

The V call is TRBV5-1, the J call TRBJ2-3; 7 nucleotides line up with TRBD2. This CDR3 region has 14 residues. Germline trimming cut 4 bases from V and 2 bases from J; bases unmatched to any gene: 4. Germline V lookup: CDR1 SGHRS, CDR2 YFSETQ. CDR3 sequence: CASSLGDYTDTQYF. The DNA of the CDR3 is TGCGCCAGCAGCCTTGGGGACTACACAGATACGCAGTATTTT.